This is a list of T cell receptor beta chains from one sample in a study of human T cells and chemical hapten exposure. TCRdb recomputed calls from the RACE reads with MiXCR, one row per CDR3 protein. The top ten clones hold approximately 4% of a sample with about 110,000 distinct CDR3 sequences, 9.5% to 12% of them seen once. The sample here was whole blood, taken in connection with sensitization to the hapten diphenylcyclopropenone (DPC). The source is a woman aged 40 to 55 with alopecia areata. Some clones in this sample may be carry-over from other donors' samples. The CDR3 runs from the conserved cysteine through the conserved F or W. The D gene is left open where the match is weak. A clone size is listed for some rows: how often the clone was seen (once, few, many), or a class if it is expanded.

J gene,clone size,D gene,V gene,CDR3 DNA,CDR3 protein
TRBJ1-2,.,TRBD1,TRBV7-9,TGTGCCAGCAGCTTACACGCCGGGACAGGGCGTATCTATGGCTACACCTTC,CASSLHAGTGRIYGYTF
TRBJ1-2,many,.,TRBV7-9,TGTGCCAGCAGCTTACAGCCCAACTATGGCTACACCTTC,CASSLQPNYGYTF
TRBJ1-1,many,.,TRBV11-2,TGTGCCAGCAGCTTACGAAGTTTGAACACTGAAGCTTTCTTT,CASSLRSLNTEAFF
TRBJ1-3,.,.,TRBV6-5,TGTGCCAGCAGTGGCGGGAGCTCTGGAAACACCATATATTTT,CASSGGSSGNTIYF
TRBJ2-7,.,.,TRBV2,TGTGCCACCCGACAGAACTACGAGCAGTACTTC,CATRQNYEQYF
TRBJ2-2,many,TRBD2,TRBV7-9,TGTGCCAGCAGCCCCACTAGCGGGGGACCACCGAACACCGGGGAGCTGTTTTTT,CASSPTSGGPPNTGELFF
TRBJ2-1,many,.,TRBV5-5,TGTGCCAGCAGCCCGGACTGGCGCGGAAGAAATGAGCAGTTCTTC,CASSPDWRGRNEQFF
TRBJ2-7,.,.,TRBV24-1,TGTGCCACCAGTGATGTAGCGACTGACGAGCAGTACTTC,CATSDVATDEQYF
TRBJ2-7,.,.,TRBV7-2,TGTGCCAGCAGCCTCTCCTGGGGGACGGACTCGTCACAGTACTTC,CASSLSWGTDSSQYF
TRBJ2-1,few,TRBD2,TRBV7-8,TGTGCCAGCAGCTTCCTGACTAGCGTTCCCTATGGGCAGTTCTTC,CASSFLTSVPYGQFF
TRBJ2-1,many,.,TRBV18,TGTGCCAGCTCACCATATGCGGGGTTAGACTACAATGAGCAGTTCTTC,CASSPYAGLDYNEQFF
TRBJ1-1,.,.,TRBV7-9,TGTGCCAGCAGCTTAAACGCCGACCCGAACACTGAAGCTTTCTTT,CASSLNADPNTEAFF
TRBJ1-6,many,.,TRBV20-1,TGCAGTGCCACCCAGGGCGCTGACTCACCCCTCCACTTT,CSATQGADSPLHF
TRBJ1-1,many,.,TRBV13,TGTGCCAGCAGCGCCTACAAGAACACTGAAGCTTTCTTT,CASSAYKNTEAFF
TRBJ1-6,few,.,TRBV18,TGTGCCAGCTCATCCGCTAATTCACCCCTCCACTTT,CASSSANSPLHF
TRBJ2-6,.,.,TRBV11-2,TGTGCCAGCAGTCCCCACCGGTCTGGGGCCAACGTCCTGACTTTC,CASSPHRSGANVLTF
TRBJ2-7,many,.,TRBV7-9,TGTGCCAGCAGCTTAGCTGTCGCCTACGAGCAGTACTTC,CASSLAVAYEQYF
TRBJ1-4,many,.,TRBV18,TGTGCCAGCTCACCAACCGACGGGCCCACTAATGAAAAACTGTTTTTT,CASSPTDGPTNEKLFF
TRBJ1-1,.,.,TRBV20-1,TGCAGTGCTAGTAGACTGTTTGGTGAAGCTTTCTTT,CSASRLFGEAFF
TRBJ2-7,many,TRBD1,TRBV2,TGTGCCAGCAGTCCAGACAGGGGGTCGGCCTACGAGCAGTACTTC,CASSPDRGSAYEQYF
TRBJ1-1,many,.,TRBV5-5,TGTGCCAGCAGCTTGGGACAGGTGAACACTGAAGCTTTCTTT,CASSLGQVNTEAFF
TRBJ2-1,few,.,TRBV7-2,TGTGCCAGCAGTTCTGGACAGGAGCAGTTCTTC,CASSSGQEQFF
TRBJ2-1,few,.,TRBV20-1,TGCAGTGCTAGGGGACTAGGGGGCGGGCAGTTCTTC,CSARGLGGGQFF
TRBJ2-5,few,.,TRBV10-3,TGTGCCATCAGTGAGTCGTTACCAGAGACCCAGTACTTC,CAISESLPETQYF
TRBJ1-2,few,.,TRBV7-2,TGTGCCAGCACCCAAGGGGGGTATGCGGGTCATGGCTACACCTTC,CASTQGGYAGHGYTF
TRBJ1-6,.,TRBD1,TRBV10-3,TGTGCCATCAGTGACGGGGACAGATCTAATTCACCCCTCCACTTT,CAISDGDRSNSPLHF
TRBJ2-1,.,TRBD1,TRBV3-1,TGTGCCAGCAGCCAAGAACCCCGGGCGACAGGGGAGCAGTTCTTC,CASSQEPRATGEQFF
TRBJ2-7,many,TRBD1,TRBV29-1,TGCAGCGTTTATGGACAGGACTACGAGCAGTACTTC,CSVYGQDYEQYF
TRBJ1-1,many,.,TRBV3-1,TGTGCCAGCAGCCGCCAGGGAGGCACTGAAGCTTTCTTT,CASSRQGGTEAFF
TRBJ2-7,many,.,TRBV28,TGTGCCAGCAGTTCCAACGGTCAAGGCTACGAGCAGTACTTC,CASSSNGQGYEQYF
TRBJ2-2,few,TRBD1,TRBV28,TGTGCCAGCAGTTCAGGGGGCGCGAACACCGGGGAGCTGTTTTTT,CASSSGGANTGELFF
TRBJ2-1,few,TRBD1,TRBV20-1,TGCAGTGCGGGACAGGGGGAGTTCCTGGGCAATGAGCAGTTCTTC,CSAGQGEFLGNEQFF
TRBJ1-6,many,.,TRBV7-2,TGTGCCAGCAGCTTAGCGGGTGCGGCGACGGGTAATTCACCCCTCCACTTT,CASSLAGAATGNSPLHF
TRBJ2-1,many,TRBD2,TRBV29-1,TGCAGCGTTGATACTAGCGGGAGGGCCAGGTCCTACAATGAGCAGTTCTTC,CSVDTSGRARSYNEQFF
TRBJ2-3,few,.,TRBV18,TGTGCCAGCTCACCACCCCTAGGACTTCCCACAGATACGCAGTATTTT,CASSPPLGLPTDTQYF
TRBJ1-1,many,TRBD1,TRBV29-1,TGCAGCGTTCTGGGACAGGCCATGAACACTGAAGCTTTCTTT,CSVLGQAMNTEAFF
TRBJ2-3,.,TRBD2,TRBV4-3,TGCGCCAGCAGCCCTGGACTAGCGGGGAGCGGGGTAGAGTATTTT,CASSPGLAGSGVEYF
TRBJ1-1,few,.,TRBV6-2/TRBV6-3,TGTGCCAGCAGCTCCAATACCCGTGAAGCTTTCTTT,CASSSNTREAFF
TRBJ2-2,few,TRBD1,TRBV2,TGTGCCAGCAGTGAAGCGCTTCAGGGGGCGGGTACCGGGGAGCTGTTTTTT,CASSEALQGAGTGELFF
TRBJ2-7,few,.,TRBV11-2,TGTGCCAGCAGCTCAAGGACGGGACCCTACGAGCAGTACTTC,CASSSRTGPYEQYF
TRBJ1-5,many,.,TRBV7-6,TGTGCCAGCAGCTTAATGGGCAATCAGCCCCAGCATTTT,CASSLMGNQPQHF
TRBJ2-1,few,.,TRBV27,TGTGCCAGCAGTTTGAGGATAGCTGGCGGTGAGCAGTTCTTC,CASSLRIAGGEQFF
TRBJ1-3,few,.,TRBV25-1,TGTGCCAGCAGTGATGGGGCTAGCAGAAACACCATATATTTT,CASSDGASRNTIYF
TRBJ1-4,many,.,TRBV14,TGTGCCAGCAGCCAAGATCGAGCAGGGACTAATGAAAAACTGTTTTTT,CASSQDRAGTNEKLFF
TRBJ1-2,few,TRBD1,TRBV10-2,TGCGCCAGCAAGCCGACCGGGACAGGGGTTGGGGGCTACACCTTC,CASKPTGTGVGGYTF
TRBJ2-7,.,.,TRBV12-3/TRBV12-4,TGTGCCAGCAGTCCTCGTTTCGGAGCCTCCTACGAGCAGTACTTC,CASSPRFGASYEQYF